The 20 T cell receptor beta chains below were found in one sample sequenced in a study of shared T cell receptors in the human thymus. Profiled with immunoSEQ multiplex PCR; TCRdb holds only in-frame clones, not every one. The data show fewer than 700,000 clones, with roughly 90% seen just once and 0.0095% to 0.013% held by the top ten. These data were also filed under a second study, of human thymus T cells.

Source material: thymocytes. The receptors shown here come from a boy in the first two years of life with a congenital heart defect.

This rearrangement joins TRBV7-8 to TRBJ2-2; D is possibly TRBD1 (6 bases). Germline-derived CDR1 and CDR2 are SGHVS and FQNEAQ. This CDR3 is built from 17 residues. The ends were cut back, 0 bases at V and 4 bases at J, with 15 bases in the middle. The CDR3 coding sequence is TGTGCCAGCAGCTTAGCTTATATGGGGGCTTCCACCGGGGAGCTGTTTTTT. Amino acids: CASSLAYMGASTGELFF.

The CDR3 DNA reads TGTGCCTGGAGTTCCGGGCTAGCGGGAAGGGAGCAGTTCTTC. Residues: CAWSSGLAGREQFF. This chain uses TRBV30 with TRBJ2-1; 9 nucleotides match TRBD2. Germline V gives CDR1 GTSNPN, CDR2 SVGIG (reference sequence). J gave up 10 bases and V 2 bases, and 9 bases lay outside the gene matches. The CDR3 sequence is 14 residues long.

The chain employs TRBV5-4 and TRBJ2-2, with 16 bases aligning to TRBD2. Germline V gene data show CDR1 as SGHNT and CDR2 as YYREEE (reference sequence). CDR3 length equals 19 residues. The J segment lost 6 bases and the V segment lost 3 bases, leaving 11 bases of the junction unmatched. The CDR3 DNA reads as TGTGCCAGCAGCTCCGGGACTAGCGGGAGGGTAAAAGGGGCCGGGGAGCTGTTTTTT. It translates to CASSSGTSGRVKGAGELFF.

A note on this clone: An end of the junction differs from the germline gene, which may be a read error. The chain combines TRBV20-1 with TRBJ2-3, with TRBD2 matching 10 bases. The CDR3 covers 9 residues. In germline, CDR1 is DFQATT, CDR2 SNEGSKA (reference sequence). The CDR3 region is CSDPSGSHF. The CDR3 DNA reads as TGCAGTGATCCTAGCGGGAGTCATTTT.

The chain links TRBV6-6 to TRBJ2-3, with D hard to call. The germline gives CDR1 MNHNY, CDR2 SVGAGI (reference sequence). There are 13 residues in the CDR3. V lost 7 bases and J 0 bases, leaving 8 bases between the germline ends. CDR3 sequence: CASTVSSTDTQYF. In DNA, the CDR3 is TGTGCCAGCACGGTTTCTAGCACAGATACGCAGTATTTT.

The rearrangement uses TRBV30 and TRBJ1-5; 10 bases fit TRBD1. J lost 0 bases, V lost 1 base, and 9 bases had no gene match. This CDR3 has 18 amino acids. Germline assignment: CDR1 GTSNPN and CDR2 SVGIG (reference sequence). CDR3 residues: CAWSARDRGYDSNQPQHF. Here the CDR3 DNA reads TGTGCCTGGAGTGCACGGGACAGGGGATATGATAGCAATCAGCCCCAGCATTTT.

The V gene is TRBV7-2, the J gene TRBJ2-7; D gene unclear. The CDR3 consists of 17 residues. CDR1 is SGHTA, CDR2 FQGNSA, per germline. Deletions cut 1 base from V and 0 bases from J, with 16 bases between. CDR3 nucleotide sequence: TGTGCCAGCAGCTTAGGGCCCCCGGGTGGTAGCTCCTACGAGCAGTACTTC. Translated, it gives CASSLGPPGGSSYEQYF.

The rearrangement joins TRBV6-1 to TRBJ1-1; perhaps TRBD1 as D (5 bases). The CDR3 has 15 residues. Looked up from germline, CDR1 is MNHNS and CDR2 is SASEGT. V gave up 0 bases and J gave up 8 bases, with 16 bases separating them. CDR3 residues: CASSEAVGRDVEAFF. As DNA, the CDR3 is TGTGCCAGCAGTGAAGCGGTAGGGAGGGACGTAGAAGCTTTCTTT.

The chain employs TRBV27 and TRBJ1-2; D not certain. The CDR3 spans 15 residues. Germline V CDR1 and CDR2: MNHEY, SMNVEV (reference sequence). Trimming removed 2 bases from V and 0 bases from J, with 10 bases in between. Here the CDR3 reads CASSLSPSANYGYTF. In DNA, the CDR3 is TGTGCCAGCAGTTTAAGTCCCAGTGCTAACTATGGCTACACCTTC.

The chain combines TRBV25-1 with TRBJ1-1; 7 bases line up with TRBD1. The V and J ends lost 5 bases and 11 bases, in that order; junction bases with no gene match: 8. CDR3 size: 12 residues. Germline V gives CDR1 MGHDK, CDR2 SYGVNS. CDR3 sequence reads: CASSPNRGMAFF. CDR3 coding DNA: TGTGCCAGCAGTCCCAACAGGGGCATGGCTTTCTTT.

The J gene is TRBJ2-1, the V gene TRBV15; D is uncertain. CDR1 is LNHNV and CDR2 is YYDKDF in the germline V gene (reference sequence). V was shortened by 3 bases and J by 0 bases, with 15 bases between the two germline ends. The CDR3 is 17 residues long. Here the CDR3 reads CATSSVVMSSSYNEQFF. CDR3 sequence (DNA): TGTGCCACCAGCAGCGTTGTTATGTCGAGCTCCTACAATGAGCAGTTCTTC.

For the CDR3, the DNA is TGTGCCACCAGCAGAGGTGTGATCAGGCTAGCGGCAGATACGCAGTATTTT. Translating gives CATSRGVIRLAADTQYF. The rearrangement links TRBV15 to TRBJ2-3; 7 bases fit TRBD2. After removal of 1 base from V and 4 bases from J, the junction contained 11 bases not matched to a gene. CDR3 length equals 17 residues. The germline CDR1 and CDR2 sequences are LNHNV and YYDKDF (reference sequence).

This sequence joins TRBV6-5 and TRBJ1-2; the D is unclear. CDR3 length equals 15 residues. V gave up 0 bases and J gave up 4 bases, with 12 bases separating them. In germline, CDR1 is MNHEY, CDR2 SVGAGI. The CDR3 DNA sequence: TGTGCCAGCAGTTACTCGAAACGGGGTAGCTATGGCTACACCTTC. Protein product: CASSYSKRGSYGYTF.

In DNA form, the CDR3 reads TGTGCCAGCAGTGAGGTCGAGGGGGCCAGGGAAAAACTGTTTTTT. This codes for CASSEVEGAREKLFF. The chain is built from TRBV2 and TRBJ1-4; TRBD1 matches at 7 bases. The trim removed 3 bases at V and 8 bases at J, leaving 9 bases unmatched. The germline CDR1 and CDR2 sequences are SNHLY and FYNNEI. This CDR3 is built from 15 residues.

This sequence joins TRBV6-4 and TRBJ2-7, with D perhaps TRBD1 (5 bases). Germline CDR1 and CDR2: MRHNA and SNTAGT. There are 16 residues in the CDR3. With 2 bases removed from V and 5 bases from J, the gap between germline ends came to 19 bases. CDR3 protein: CASSDPNWTQYHEQYF. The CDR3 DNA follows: TGTGCCAGCAGTGACCCCAACTGGACACAATACCACGAGCAGTACTTC.

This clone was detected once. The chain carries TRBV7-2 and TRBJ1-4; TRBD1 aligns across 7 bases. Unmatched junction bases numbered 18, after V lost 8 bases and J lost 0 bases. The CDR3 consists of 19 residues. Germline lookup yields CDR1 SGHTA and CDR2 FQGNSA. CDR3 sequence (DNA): TGTGCCAGCTCCCCTGAGGGGACAGAGGAGAATGCAACTAATGAAAAACTGTTTTTT. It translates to CASSPEGTEENATNEKLFF.

The CDR3 reads CASSVQGAEQPQHF. CDR3 bases: TGTGCCAGCAGTGTACAGGGGGCGGAACAGCCCCAGCATTTT. The chain has TRBV28 and TRBJ1-5; 9 nucleotides agree with TRBD1. The V gene end was trimmed by 5 bases and the J gene end by 7 bases; junction bases not matched to a gene: 6. The CDR3 is 14 amino acids. Germline CDR1 reads MDHEN; CDR2 reads SYDVKM.

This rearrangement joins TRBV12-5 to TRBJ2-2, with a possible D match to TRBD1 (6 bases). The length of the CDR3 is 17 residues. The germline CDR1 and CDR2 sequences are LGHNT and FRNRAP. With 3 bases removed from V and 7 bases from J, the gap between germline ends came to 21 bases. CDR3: CASGFSPRLLGGGELFF. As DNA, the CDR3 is TGTGCTAGTGGTTTCTCACCTCGGCTCCTAGGGGGCGGGGAGCTGTTTTTT.

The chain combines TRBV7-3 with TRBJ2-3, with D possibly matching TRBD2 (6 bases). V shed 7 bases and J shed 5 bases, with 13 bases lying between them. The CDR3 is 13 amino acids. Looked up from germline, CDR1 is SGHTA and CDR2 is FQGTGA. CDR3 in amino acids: CASTSSVLDTQYF. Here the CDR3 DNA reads TGTGCCAGCACATCTAGCGTACTAGATACGCAGTATTTT.

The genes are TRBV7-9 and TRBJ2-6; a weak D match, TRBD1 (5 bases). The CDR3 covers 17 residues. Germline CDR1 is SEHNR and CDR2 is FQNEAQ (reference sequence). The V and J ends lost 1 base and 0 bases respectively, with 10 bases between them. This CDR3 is CASSLEGPSSGANVLTF. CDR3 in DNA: TGTGCCAGCAGCTTAGAGGGGCCGAGCTCTGGGGCCAACGTCCTGACTTTC. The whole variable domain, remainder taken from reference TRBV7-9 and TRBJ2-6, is DTGVSQNPRHKITKRGQNVTFRCDPISEHNRLYWYRQTLGQGPEFLTYFQNEAQLEKSRLLSDRFSAERPKGSFSTLEIQRTEQGDSAMYLCASSLEGPSSGANVLTFGAGSRLTVL.